One and the same sample provided the 18 T cell receptor beta chains below, sequenced in a study of blood T cell repertoires in COVID-19. This table comes from immunoSEQ multiplex PCR, and its TCRdb copy is limited to in-frame clones, with some not included. The sample lists fewer than 300,000 clones, roughly four fifths occurring once. Sequencing input: peripheral blood. Receptor source: a woman between 50 and 59 years old who had recovered from COVID-19.

V and J are TRBV5-4 and TRBJ1-6; D ambiguous. The CDR3 covers 14 residues. V dropped 0 bases and J dropped 11 bases, with 12 bases sitting between them. CDR1 and CDR2 from the germline V gene are SGHNT and YYREEE (reference sequence). The CDR3 loop is CASSLDSGSAPLHF. For the CDR3, the DNA is TGTGCCAGCAGCTTGGATTCGGGAAGTGCACCCCTCCACTTT. The full variable domain, completed using reference TRBV5-4 and TRBJ1-6, is ETGVTQSPTHLIKTRGQQVTLRCSSQSGHNTVSWYQQALGQGPQFIFQYYREEENGRGNFPPRFSGLQFPNYSSELNVNALELDDSALYLCASSLDSGSAPLHFGNGTRLTVT.

This chain joins TRBV9 and TRBJ2-1; D perhaps matches TRBD2 (6 bases). Germline-derived CDR1 and CDR2 are SGDLS and YYNGEE. The CDR3 has 15 residues. Trimming cost V 0 bases and J 5 bases, with 12 bases left between them. The CDR3 DNA sequence: TGTGCCAGCAGCGTAGCTGGGGGGAGACACAATGAGCAGTTCTTC. Its protein product is CASSVAGGRHNEQFF. Using reference TRBV9 and TRBJ2-1 for the parts outside the CDR3, the full variable domain is DSGVTQTPKHLITATGQRVTLRCSPRSGDLSVYWYQQSLDQGLQFLIQYYNGEERAKGNILERFSAQQFPDLHSELNLSSLELGDSALYFCASSVAGGRHNEQFFGPGTRLTVL.

The chain is built from TRBV2 and TRBJ1-1; 7 positions agree with TRBD1. J gave up 4 bases and V 4 bases, and 6 bases lay outside the gene matches. This CDR3 spans 14 amino acids. Per germline, CDR1 SNHLY and CDR2 FYNNEI. The CDR3 sequence: CASSGQGKATEAFF. DNA of the CDR3: TGTGCCAGCAGTGGACAGGGAAAGGCCACTGAAGCTTTCTTT.

The rearrangement joins TRBV7-9 to TRBJ2-7, with 7 bases aligning to TRBD2. Germline assignment: CDR1 SEHNR and CDR2 FQNEAQ (reference sequence). V was pared by 7 bases and J by 7 bases, with 25 bases of the junction left unmatched. CDR3 length: 18 residues. Here the CDR3 DNA reads TGTGCCAGCACCGAAGGGTCCGGAACGCGGGGGATCCGGGTAGAGCAGTACTTC. Translation: CASTEGSGTRGIRVEQYF.

The chain carries TRBV3-1 (or the pseudogene TRBV3-2) and TRBJ2-2, with D maybe TRBD1 (5 bases). This CDR3 is 17 amino acids long. Germline V CDR1 and CDR2: LGHDT, YNNKEL (reference sequence). The V end lost 2 bases, the J end lost 0 bases, and 13 bases lay between the germline ends. CDR3 sequence reads: CASSQHPDISNTGELFF. For the CDR3, the DNA is TGTGCCAGCAGCCAACACCCGGACATCTCGAACACCGGGGAGCTGTTTTTT.

The chain combines TRBV29-1 with TRBJ2-7; D is perhaps TRBD1 (6 bases). Germline V gives CDR1 SQVTM, CDR2 ANQGSEA. V was trimmed by 7 bases and J by 3 bases, leaving 16 bases between them. The CDR3 runs 13 residues. CDR3: CSASPGVSYEQYF. The CDR3 DNA reads as TGCAGCGCCTCCCCAGGGGTGAGCTACGAGCAGTACTTC.

The chain couples TRBV7-7 to TRBJ2-3; unclear D gene. CDR1 is SSHAT and CDR2 is FNYEAQ in the germline V gene (reference sequence). CDR3 size: 15 residues. V dropped 2 bases and J dropped 0 bases, with 9 bases sitting between them. CDR3 nucleotides: TGTGCCAGCAGCTTAAGTTGGAGAAGCACAGATACGCAGTATTTT. Translation gives CASSLSWRSTDTQYF.

V usage is TRBV28 and J usage is TRBJ2-1; D possibly corresponds to TRBD1 (5 bases). V shed 2 bases and J shed 3 bases, with 11 bases lying between them. Germline values: CDR1 MDHEN, CDR2 SYDVKM. There are 15 residues in the CDR3. CDR3 in amino acids: CASSLQGGNYNEQFF. The CDR3 coding sequence is TGTGCCAGCAGTTTACAGGGTGGAAACTACAATGAGCAGTTCTTC.

J is TRBJ1-1 and V is TRBV6-1; D is unresolved. In germline, CDR1 is MNHNS, CDR2 SASEGT. The CDR3 totals 15 residues. Deletions cut 1 base from V and 1 base from J, with 10 bases between. DNA for the CDR3: TGTGCCAGCAGTGAAGGGCCGCCGGGGAACACTGAAGCTTTCTTT. Protein: CASSEGPPGNTEAFF.

V is TRBV28 and J is TRBJ1-4; the D gene is possibly TRBD1 (5 bases). V shed 5 bases and J shed 3 bases, with 10 bases lying between them. This CDR3 comprises 14 residues. Germline V lookup: CDR1 MDHEN, CDR2 SYDVKM. The CDR3 spells CASSLRVSNEKLFF. CDR3 nucleotide sequence: TGTGCCAGCAGTCTCAGGGTGTCTAATGAAAAACTGTTTTTT.

The gene calls are TRBV30 and TRBJ2-2; a weak D match, TRBD1 (5 bases). Looked up from germline, CDR1 is GTSNPN and CDR2 is SVGIG (reference sequence). The CDR3 contains 14 residues. V gave up 1 base and J gave up 1 base, with 7 bases separating them. The CDR3 DNA reads TGTGCCTGGAGTGAGGGGCTGAACACCGGGGAGCTGTTTTTT. It translates to CAWSEGLNTGELFF.

The chain is built from TRBV2 and TRBJ1-5; D may be TRBD1 (6 bases). Germline-derived CDR1 and CDR2 are SNHLY and FYNNEI. Trimming removed 3 bases from V and 7 bases from J, with 13 bases in between. This CDR3 has 14 amino acids. The DNA of the CDR3 is TGTGCCAGCAGTGAGGTGGCAGGGGAACAGCCCCAGCATTTT. It translates to CASSEVAGEQPQHF.

The V and J genes are TRBV4-3 and TRBJ2-5; weak D call: TRBD2 (6 bases). The germline CDR1 and CDR2 sequences are LGHNA and YSLEER. V shed 0 bases and J shed 2 bases, with 10 bases lying between them. The CDR3 runs to 15 residues. The CDR3 DNA sequence: TGCGCCAGCAGCCAAGAAAGAGGGACTCAAGAGACCCAGTACTTC. Protein: CASSQERGTQETQYF.

The V and J genes are TRBV19 and TRBJ2-7; maybe TRBD2 (7 bases). CDR1 LNHDA and CDR2 SQIVND come from the germline V gene (reference sequence). V was cut by 1 base and J by 2 bases, with 12 bases left in between. This CDR3 contains 15 residues. As DNA, the CDR3 is TGTGCCAGTAGTATAGGGGGGGGCCGGACCTACGAGCAGTACTTC. This translates into CASSIGGGRTYEQYF.

J is TRBJ2-3 and V is TRBV9, with a possible D match to TRBD2 (6 bases). CDR1 SGDLS and CDR2 YYNGEE come from the germline V gene. The CDR3 covers 14 residues. Trimming removed 6 bases at V and 4 bases at J, with 15 bases between. The CDR3 region has the DNA TGTGCCAGCAACTCAGCGGGCATGTCAGATACGCAGTATTTT. Its protein product is CASNSAGMSDTQYF.

V is TRBV7-3 and J is TRBJ2-3, with TRBD2 identical over 11 bases. V dropped 6 bases and J dropped 4; count of bases not matched to a gene: 12. There are 17 residues in the CDR3. Germline-derived CDR1 and CDR2 are SGHTA and FQGTGA. CDR3 DNA: TGTGCCAGCAGGGGAGGGCTAGCGGGGGGCCCGGCAGATACGCAGTATTTT. It codes for CASRGGLAGGPADTQYF.

This chain joins TRBV11-2 and TRBJ1-1; D remains ambiguous. CDR3 length: 12 residues. Per germline, CDR1 SGHAT and CDR2 FQNNGV. The V end was cut by 5 bases, the J end by 5 bases, with 9 bases between. CDR3: CASSPLRTEAFF. The CDR3, as DNA: TGTGCCAGCAGCCCCTTGCGGACTGAAGCTTTCTTT.

The chain is built from TRBV28 and TRBJ1-5; the D gene is possibly TRBD1 (5 bases). The germline V and J ends were trimmed by 5 bases and 1 base, with 21 bases remaining between them. CDR3 length: 18 residues. Germline CDR1 is MDHEN and CDR2 is SYDVKM. The chain's CDR3 is CASSNIRRTIGSNQPQHF. The CDR3 DNA follows: TGTGCCAGCAGTAACATACGACGGACAATAGGCAGCAATCAGCCCCAGCATTTT.